One and the same sample provided the 23 T cell receptor beta chains below, sequenced in a study of CD8+ T cells in alopecia areata. It was cDNA, reverse transcribed from extracted RNA, that served as the sequencing template. TCRdb keeps only in-frame clones here, not all; method: immunoSEQ multiplex PCR. This repertoire shows some 170,000 clones, about 66% found once; its top ten account for approximately 10%. This specimen was CD8+ T cells sorted from blood, taken at week 0. These receptors came from a human donor with alopecia areata.

The rearrangement links TRBV13 to TRBJ2-7, with D perhaps TRBD1 (6 bases). Germline values: CDR1 PRHDT, CDR2 FYEKMQ (reference sequence). The CDR3 loop spans 15 amino acids. The germline V and J ends were trimmed by 1 base and 2 bases, with 12 bases remaining between them. The CDR3, as DNA: TGTGCCAGCAGCTTAGACGAGGGGGAAGCCTACGAGCAGTACTTC. Translating it yields CASSLDEGEAYEQYF. The full variable domain, completed using reference TRBV13 and TRBJ2-7, is AAGVIQSPRHLIKEKRETATLKCYPIPRHDTVYWYQQGPGQDPQFLISFYEKMQSDKGSIPDRFSAQQFSDYHSELNMSSLELGDSALYFCASSLDEGEAYEQYFGPGTRLTVT.

The genes are TRBV4-1 and TRBJ1-1; 7 nucleotides match TRBD1. The J segment lost 11 bases and the V segment lost 8 bases, leaving 20 bases of the junction unmatched. Germline CDR1 and CDR2: MGHRA and YSYEKL. The length of the CDR3 is 15 residues. The CDR3 spells CASENTGAGEVRAFF. In nucleotides, the CDR3 is TGCGCCAGCGAGAATACAGGGGCGGGAGAGGTGCGGGCTTTCTTT.

A few counts support this clone. This chain links TRBV4-1 with TRBJ2-7; 9 bases fit TRBD1. With 5 bases clipped from V and 7 bases from J, the junction kept 6 bases outside the gene matches. The CDR3 contains 13 residues. CDR1 MGHRA and CDR2 YSYEKL come from the germline V gene. This CDR3 is CASSNTGGDEQYF. Here the CDR3 DNA reads TGCGCCAGCAGCAACACAGGGGGCGATGAGCAGTACTTC.

This rearrangement joins TRBV29-1 to TRBJ1-1, with D uncertain. Between the trimmed V and J ends, which lost 2 bases and 1 base, there was a span of 8 bases. CDR1 is SQVTM, CDR2 ANQGSEA, per germline. The CDR3 runs 13 residues. The CDR3 loop is CSVESSGNTEAFF. The CDR3 nucleotides are TGCAGCGTTGAATCTTCGGGGAACACTGAAGCTTTCTTT.

The gene calls are TRBV13 and TRBJ2-3; tentative D call: TRBD1 (6 bases). The length of the CDR3 is 17 residues. Trimming removed 4 bases at V and 0 bases at J, with 17 bases between. Germline CDR1 reads PRHDT; CDR2 reads FYEKMQ (reference sequence). For the CDR3, the DNA is TGTGCCAGCAGCTCCAATCCCGGGACACCAAGCACAGATACGCAGTATTTT. This sequence encodes CASSSNPGTPSTDTQYF.

This chain uses TRBV7-9 with TRBJ2-5, with D possibly being TRBD1 or TRBD2 (5 bases each). CDR1 SEHNR and CDR2 FQNEAQ come from the germline V gene (reference sequence). The length of the CDR3 is 15 residues. With 3 bases removed from V and 5 bases from J, the gap between germline ends came to 16 bases. The CDR3 here is CASSFTRVEGETQYF. CDR3 nucleotide sequence: TGTGCCAGCAGCTTTACAAGGGTTGAGGGGGAGACCCAGTACTTC.

V gene TRBV7-9 combines with J gene TRBJ2-1; 9 bases fit TRBD1. CDR1 and CDR2 from the germline V gene are SEHNR and FQNEAQ (reference sequence). The CDR3 loop spans 15 amino acids. J lost 8 bases, V lost 5 bases, and 10 bases had no gene match. CDR3 loop: CASSGDRDRDYEQFF. CDR3 sequence (DNA): TGTGCCAGCAGCGGAGACCGGGACAGGGATTATGAGCAGTTCTTC.

V is TRBV7-9 and J is TRBJ2-3; D is unresolved. Germline-derived CDR1 and CDR2 are SEHNR and FQNEAQ (reference sequence). The germline V and J ends were trimmed by 5 bases and 1 base, with 7 bases remaining between them. The CDR3 runs to 13 residues. The CDR3 sequence is CASSHRGTDTQYF. CDR3 bases: TGTGCCAGCAGCCACAGAGGCACAGATACGCAGTATTTT. Variable domain in full (rest from reference TRBV7-9 and TRBJ2-3): DTGVSQNPRHKITKRGQNVTFRCDPISEHNRLYWYRQTLGQGPEFLTYFQNEAQLEKSRLLSDRFSAERPKGSFSTLEIQRTEQGDSAMYLCASSHRGTDTQYFGPGTRLTVL.

This clone was observed a few times. V is TRBV19 and J is TRBJ1-1; 7 bases map to TRBD1. From germline, CDR1 is LNHDA and CDR2 SQIVND (reference sequence). The CDR3 covers 16 residues. The trim removed 6 bases at V and 0 bases at J, leaving 10 bases unmatched. The CDR3 loop is CASSQDGDRLNTEAFF. Written as DNA, the CDR3 is TGTGCCAGTAGCCAAGATGGGGACAGACTGAACACTGAAGCTTTCTTT.

This clone has only one observation. V and J are TRBV4-1 and TRBJ2-7; no definite D call. The CDR3 is 14 amino acids. V was clipped by 5 bases and J by 4 bases, with 15 bases between them. Per the germline V gene, CDR1 is MGHRA and CDR2 is YSYEKL. The CDR3 nucleotides read TGCGCCAGCAGCTTTCGACATGGTAATTACGAGCAGTACTTC. This translates into CASSFRHGNYEQYF.

CDR3 nucleotide sequence: TGTGCCAGCTGGGGCGCAGATACGCAGTATTTT. The encoded protein is CASWGADTQYF. The J gene is TRBJ2-3, the V gene TRBV6-5, with TRBD1 as a possible D gene (5 bases). Per germline, CDR1 MNHEY and CDR2 SVGAGI. Trimming removed 8 bases at V and 4 bases at J, with 7 bases between. The length of the CDR3 is 11 residues.

This chain joins TRBV7-6 and TRBJ2-2; 8 bases line up with TRBD1. This CDR3 is 17 amino acids long. Germline CDR1 is SGHVS and CDR2 is FNYEAQ. V shed 2 bases, J shed 6 bases, and the junction held 11 bases outside the gene matches. The CDR3 sequence: CASSLNRGQGVAGELFF. CDR3 nucleotide sequence: TGTGCCAGCAGCTTAAACCGCGGACAGGGAGTGGCCGGGGAGCTGTTTTTT.

This clone was seen a few times. The V and J genes are TRBV29-1 and TRBJ1-1, with D possibly being TRBD1 (5 bases). Trimming cost V 8 bases and J 1 base, with 14 bases left between them. The germline CDR1 and CDR2 sequences are SQVTM and ANQGSEA. The CDR3 length is 13 residues. The CDR3 region has the DNA TGCAGCTCAATAGGGGCCCGGAACACTGAAGCTTTCTTT. This codes for CSSIGARNTEAFF.

The chain joins TRBV5-1 to TRBJ2-7, with D possibly matching TRBD1 (6 bases). The CDR3 is 13 residues long. The germline gives CDR1 SGHRS, CDR2 YFSETQ. Trimming shortened V by 4 bases and J by 3 bases, and 11 bases separated the two germline ends. The CDR3 nucleotides are TGCGCCAGCAGCCTAGGACAGTTCTACGAGCAGTACTTC. Its protein product is CASSLGQFYEQYF.

V usage is TRBV30 and J usage is TRBJ1-3; D is ambiguous. V was cut by 0 bases and J by 4 bases, with 7 bases left in between. Per the germline V gene, CDR1 is GTSNPN and CDR2 is SVGIG (reference sequence). This CDR3 has 13 amino acids. CDR3 in DNA: TGTGCCTGGAGTGTAGACGCAGGAAACACCATATATTTT. Its protein is CAWSVDAGNTIYF.

This clone was counted at least ten times. The gene calls are TRBV10-3 and TRBJ2-5; TRBD1 or TRBD2 may be the D gene (5 bases each). CDR1 ENHRY and CDR2 SYGVKD come from the germline V gene. The CDR3 consists of 16 residues. V lost 2 bases, J lost 0 bases, and 13 bases lay in between. The CDR3 sequence: CAISERGVEYQETQYF. The CDR3, as DNA: TGTGCCATCAGTGAGAGGGGAGTGGAGTACCAAGAGACCCAGTACTTC.

This chain's CDR3 is CASGQGGTEAFF. DNA for the CDR3: TGTGCCAGCGGACAGGGAGGCACTGAAGCTTTCTTT. The V gene is TRBV7-8, the J gene TRBJ1-1; 8 bases fit TRBD1. CDR1 and CDR2 from the germline V gene are SGHVS and FQNEAQ. J gave up 4 bases and V 8 bases, and 3 bases lay outside the gene matches. The CDR3 is made up of 12 amino acids. Full variable domain (rest looked up from reference TRBV7-8 and TRBJ1-1): GAGVSQSPRYKVAKRGQDVALRCDPISGHVSLFWYQQALGQGPEFLTYFQNEAQLDKSGLPSDRFFAERPEGSVSTLKIQRTQQEDSAVYLCASGQGGTEAFFGQGTRLTVV.

The CDR3 here is CASSIGPGQRDEQYF. The CDR3 DNA follows: TGTGCCAGCAGCATAGGACCGGGACAAAGGGACGAGCAGTACTTC. This chain uses TRBV4-2 with TRBJ2-7; D is possibly TRBD1 (6 bases). CDR3 length: 15 amino acids. Germline-derived CDR1 and CDR2 are LGHNA and YNFKEQ. V was shortened by 5 bases and J by 5 bases, with 19 bases between the two germline ends.

J is TRBJ2-1 and V is TRBV2; 7 nucleotides match TRBD1. The CDR3 is made up of 10 amino acids. CDR1 and CDR2 from the germline V gene are SNHLY and FYNNEI. The V gene end was trimmed by 9 bases and the J gene end by 15 bases; junction bases not matched to a gene: 8. The CDR3 loop is CASRGLYGFF. For the CDR3, the DNA is TGTGCCAGTAGGGGGCTGTACGGGTTCTTC.

This chain uses TRBV2 with TRBJ2-7; D remains unclear. The CDR3 has 11 residues. Trimming removed 7 bases from V and 6 bases from J, with 10 bases in between. The germline V gene has CDR1 SNHLY and CDR2 FYNNEI. DNA of the CDR3: TGTGCCAGCACCAGAGAACGCGAGCAGTACTTC. Its translation is CASTREREQYF.

The chain recombines TRBV2 with TRBJ2-1; 13 nucleotides line up with TRBD2. Trimming removed 6 bases from V and 15 bases from J; junction bases left unmatched: 2. Germline V gene sequence: CDR1 SNHLY, CDR2 FYNNEI. This CDR3 has 11 amino acids. In DNA form, the CDR3 reads TGTGCCAGCAGGGGACTAGCGGGGCCGTTCTTC. Its translation is CASRGLAGPFF.

The genes are TRBV7-9 and TRBJ2-1, with TRBD2 matching over 8 bases. Germline lookup yields CDR1 SEHNR and CDR2 FQNEAQ (reference sequence). V lost 6 bases to trimming and J lost 7 bases; unmatched junction nucleotides: 5. The length of the CDR3 is 13 residues. In nucleotides, the CDR3 is TGTGCCAGCAGGAGCGGGGGTCGGAATGAGCAGTTCTTC. Translation gives CASRSGGRNEQFF.

The chain couples TRBV19 to TRBJ1-5, with 7 bases aligning to TRBD1. With V trimmed by 10 bases and J by 0 bases, 15 bases remained unmatched. The CDR3 is made up of 17 amino acids. In germline, CDR1 is LNHDA, CDR2 SQIVND (reference sequence). The CDR3 is CATPRRTGTYSNQPQHF. CDR3 DNA: TGTGCCACTCCGAGGAGGACAGGCACATATAGCAATCAGCCCCAGCATTTT. The variable domain in full, with the rest retrieved from reference TRBV19 and TRBJ1-5, is DGGITQSPKYLFRKEGQNVTLSCEQNLNHDAMYWYRQDPGQGLRLIYYSQIVNDFQKGDIAEGYSVSREKKESFPLTVTSAQKNPTAFYLCATPRRTGTYSNQPQHFGDGTRLSIL.